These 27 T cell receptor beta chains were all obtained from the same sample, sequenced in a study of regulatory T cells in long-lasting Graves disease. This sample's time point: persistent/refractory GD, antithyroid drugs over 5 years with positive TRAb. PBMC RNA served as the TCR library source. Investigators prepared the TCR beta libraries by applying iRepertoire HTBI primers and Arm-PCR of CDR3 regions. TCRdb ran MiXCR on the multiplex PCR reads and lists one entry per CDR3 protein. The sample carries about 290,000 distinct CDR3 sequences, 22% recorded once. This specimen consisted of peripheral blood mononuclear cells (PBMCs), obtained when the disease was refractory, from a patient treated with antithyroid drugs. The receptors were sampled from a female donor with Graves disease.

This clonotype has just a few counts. The CDR3 sequence is CATHTIRRTTPYEQYF. The CDR3 nucleotides are TGTGCCACACACACCATTAGGAGGACGACCCCCTACGAGCAGTACTTC. The chain links TRBV6-1 to TRBJ2-7, with D perhaps matching TRBD2 (5 bases). The CDR3 is made up of 16 amino acids. Germline V gene sequence: CDR1 MNHNS, CDR2 SASEGT. Trimming stripped 10 bases from V and 2 bases from J, with 24 bases between.

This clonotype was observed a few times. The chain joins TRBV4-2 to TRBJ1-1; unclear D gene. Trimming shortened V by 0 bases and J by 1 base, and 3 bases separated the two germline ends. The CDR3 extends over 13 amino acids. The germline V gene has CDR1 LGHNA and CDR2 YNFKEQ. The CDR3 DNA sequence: TGTGCCAGCAGCCAAGATTGGAACACTGAAGCTTTCTTT. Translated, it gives CASSQDWNTEAFF.

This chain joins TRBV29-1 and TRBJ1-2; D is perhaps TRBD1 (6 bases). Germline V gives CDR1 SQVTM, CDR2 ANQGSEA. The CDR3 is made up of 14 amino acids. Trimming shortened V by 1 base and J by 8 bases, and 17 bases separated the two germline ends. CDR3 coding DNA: TGCAGCGTTGAAGGCAGGGGAAGACATGGCGGCTACACCTTC. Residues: CSVEGRGRHGGYTF. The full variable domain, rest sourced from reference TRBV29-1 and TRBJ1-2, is SAVISQKPSRDICQRGTSLTIQCQVDSQVTMMFWYRQQPGQSLTLIATANQGSEATYESGFVIDKFPISRPNLTFSTLTVSNMSPEDSSIYLCSVEGRGRHGGYTFGSGTRLTVV.

CDR3 bases: TGTGCCAGCAGCTTAGTTCGCGCTTCTGCTGGAAACACCATATATTTT. Amino acids: CASSLVRASAGNTIYF. The chain links TRBV11-2 to TRBJ1-3, with D unresolved. Between the trimmed V and J ends, which lost 1 base and 2 bases, there was a span of 12 bases. The CDR3 loop spans 16 amino acids. Germline V gene data show CDR1 as SGHAT and CDR2 as FQNNGV.

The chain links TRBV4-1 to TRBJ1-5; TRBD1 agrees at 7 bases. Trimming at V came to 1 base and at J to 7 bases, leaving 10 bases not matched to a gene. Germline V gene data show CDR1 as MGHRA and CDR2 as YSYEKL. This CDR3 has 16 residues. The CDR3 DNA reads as TGCGCCAGCAGCCAAGCGGGACAGTATGAGGAGCAGCCCCAGCATTTT. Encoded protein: CASSQAGQYEEQPQHF.

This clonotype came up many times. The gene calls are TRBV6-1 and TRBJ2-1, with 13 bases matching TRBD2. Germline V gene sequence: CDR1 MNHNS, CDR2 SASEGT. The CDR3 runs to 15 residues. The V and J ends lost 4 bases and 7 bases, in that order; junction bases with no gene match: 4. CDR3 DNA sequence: TGTGCCAGCAGTGGGACTAGCGGGAGTGTGAATGAGCAGTTCTTC. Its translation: CASSGTSGSVNEQFF.

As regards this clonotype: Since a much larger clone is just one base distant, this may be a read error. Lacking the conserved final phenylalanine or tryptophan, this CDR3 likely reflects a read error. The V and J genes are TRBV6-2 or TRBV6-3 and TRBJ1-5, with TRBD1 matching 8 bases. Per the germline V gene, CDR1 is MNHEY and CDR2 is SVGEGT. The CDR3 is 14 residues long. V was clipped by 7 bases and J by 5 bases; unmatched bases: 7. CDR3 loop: CASNLGQGDQPQHS. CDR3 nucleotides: TGTGCCAGCAACCTAGGACAGGGTGATCAGCCCCAGCATTCT.

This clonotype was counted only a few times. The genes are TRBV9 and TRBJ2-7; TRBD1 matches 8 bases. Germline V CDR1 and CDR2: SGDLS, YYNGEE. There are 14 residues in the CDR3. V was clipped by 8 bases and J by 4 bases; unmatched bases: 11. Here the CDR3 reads CASSVGQGAYEQYF. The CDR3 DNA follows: TGTGCCAGTAGTGTTGGACAGGGCGCGTACGAGCAGTACTTC.

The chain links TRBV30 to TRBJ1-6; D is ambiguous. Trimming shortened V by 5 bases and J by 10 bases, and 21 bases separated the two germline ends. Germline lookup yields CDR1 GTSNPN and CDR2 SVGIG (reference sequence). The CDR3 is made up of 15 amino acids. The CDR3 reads CAWDPGQAEFSPLHF. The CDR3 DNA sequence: TGTGCCTGGGACCCCGGGCAGGCCGAGTTCTCACCCCTCCACTTT.

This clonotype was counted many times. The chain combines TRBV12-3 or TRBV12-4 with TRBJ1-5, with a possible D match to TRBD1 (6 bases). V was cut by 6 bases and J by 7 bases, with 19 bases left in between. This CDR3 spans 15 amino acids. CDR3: CASSLQGGQLQPQHF. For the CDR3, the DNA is TGTGCCAGCAGCTTACAAGGGGGGCAGCTACAGCCCCAGCATTTT.

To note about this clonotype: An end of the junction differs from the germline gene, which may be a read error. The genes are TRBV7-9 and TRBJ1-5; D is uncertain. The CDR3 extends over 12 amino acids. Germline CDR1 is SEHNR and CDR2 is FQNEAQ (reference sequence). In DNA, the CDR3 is TGTGCCAGCAGCTTAGAGGGTCAGTCCCAGCATTTT. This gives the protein CASSLEGQSQHF.

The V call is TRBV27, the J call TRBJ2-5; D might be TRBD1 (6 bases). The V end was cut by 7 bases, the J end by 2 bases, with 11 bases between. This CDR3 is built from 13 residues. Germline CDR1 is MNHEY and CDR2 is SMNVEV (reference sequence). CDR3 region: CASMGAGQETQYF. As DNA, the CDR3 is TGTGCCAGCATGGGGGCAGGGCAAGAGACCCAGTACTTC.

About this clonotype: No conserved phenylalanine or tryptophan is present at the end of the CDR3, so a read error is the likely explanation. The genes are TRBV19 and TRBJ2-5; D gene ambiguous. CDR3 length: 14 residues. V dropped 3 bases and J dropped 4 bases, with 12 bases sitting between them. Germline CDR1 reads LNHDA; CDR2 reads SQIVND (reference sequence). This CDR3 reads CASSIGAPAETQYL. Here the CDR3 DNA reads TGTGCCAGTAGTATTGGCGCACCTGCAGAGACCCAGTACCTC.

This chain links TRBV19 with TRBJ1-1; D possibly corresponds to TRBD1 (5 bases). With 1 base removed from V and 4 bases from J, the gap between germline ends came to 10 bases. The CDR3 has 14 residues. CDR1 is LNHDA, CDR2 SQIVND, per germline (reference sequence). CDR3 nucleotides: TGTGCCAGTAGTATAGGGGGCGTATCCACTGAAGCTTTCTTT. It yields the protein CASSIGGVSTEAFF.

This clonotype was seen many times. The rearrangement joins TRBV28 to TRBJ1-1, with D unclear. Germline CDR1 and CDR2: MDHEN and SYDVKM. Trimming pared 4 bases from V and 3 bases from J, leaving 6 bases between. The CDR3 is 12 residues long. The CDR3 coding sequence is TGTGCCAGCAGTTCCCCGGACACTGAAGCTTTCTTT. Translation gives CASSSPDTEAFF.

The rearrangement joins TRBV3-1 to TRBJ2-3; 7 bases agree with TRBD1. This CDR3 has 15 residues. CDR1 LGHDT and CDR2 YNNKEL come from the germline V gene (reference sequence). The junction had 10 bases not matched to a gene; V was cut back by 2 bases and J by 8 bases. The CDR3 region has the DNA TGTGCCAGCAGCCAACGAGGGGGCGTGAAGGCTACGCAGTATTTT. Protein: CASSQRGGVKATQYF.

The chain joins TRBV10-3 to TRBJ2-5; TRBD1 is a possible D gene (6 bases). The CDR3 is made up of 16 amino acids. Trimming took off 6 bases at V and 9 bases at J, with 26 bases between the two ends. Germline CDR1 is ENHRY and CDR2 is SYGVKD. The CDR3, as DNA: TGTGCCATCAGAAACGAAGAGACAGGCTCGATAGGGGCCCAGTACTTC. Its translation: CAIRNEETGSIGAQYF.

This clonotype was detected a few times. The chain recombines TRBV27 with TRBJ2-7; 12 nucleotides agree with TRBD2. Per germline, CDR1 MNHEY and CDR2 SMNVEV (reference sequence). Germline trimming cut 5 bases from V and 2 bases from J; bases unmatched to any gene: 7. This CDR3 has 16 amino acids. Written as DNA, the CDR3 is TGTGCCAGCAGTCCAAGGTGGACTAGCGGGACCTACGAGCAGTACTTC. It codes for CASSPRWTSGTYEQYF.

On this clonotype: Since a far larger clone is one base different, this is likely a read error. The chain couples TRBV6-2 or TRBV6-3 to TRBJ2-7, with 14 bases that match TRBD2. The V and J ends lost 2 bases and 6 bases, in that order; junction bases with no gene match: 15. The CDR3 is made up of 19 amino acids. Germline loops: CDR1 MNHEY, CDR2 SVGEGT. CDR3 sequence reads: CASSYLQQGTSGSDCEQYF. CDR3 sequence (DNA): TGTGCCAGCAGTTACCTTCAACAGGGGACTAGCGGGAGCGACTGCGAGCAGTACTTC.

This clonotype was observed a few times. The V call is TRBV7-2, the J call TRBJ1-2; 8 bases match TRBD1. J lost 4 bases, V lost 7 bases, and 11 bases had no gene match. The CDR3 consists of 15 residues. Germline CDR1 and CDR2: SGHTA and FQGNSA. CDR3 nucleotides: TGTGCCAGCATCGTTCGGACAGGGACCTTCTATGGCTACACCTTC. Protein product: CASIVRTGTFYGYTF.

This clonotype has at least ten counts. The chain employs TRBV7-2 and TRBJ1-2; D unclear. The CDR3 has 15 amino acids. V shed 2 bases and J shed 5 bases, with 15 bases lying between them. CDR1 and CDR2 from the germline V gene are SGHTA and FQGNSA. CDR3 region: CASSLPPGGGYGYTF. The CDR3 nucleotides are TGTGCCAGCAGCTTACCCCCTGGCGGCGGGTATGGCTACACCTTC.

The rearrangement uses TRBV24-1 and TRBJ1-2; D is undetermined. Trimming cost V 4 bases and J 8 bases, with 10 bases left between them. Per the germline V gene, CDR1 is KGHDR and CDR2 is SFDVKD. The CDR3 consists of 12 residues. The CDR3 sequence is CATSDQFWGYTF. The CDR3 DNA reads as TGTGCCACCAGTGACCAGTTTTGGGGCTACACCTTC.

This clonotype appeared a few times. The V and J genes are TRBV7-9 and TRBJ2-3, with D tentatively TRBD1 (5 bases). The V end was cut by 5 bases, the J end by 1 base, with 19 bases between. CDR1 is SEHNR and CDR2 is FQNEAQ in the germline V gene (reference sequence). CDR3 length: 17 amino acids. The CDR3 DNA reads TGTGCCAGCAGCCAAACCACGGACAACCTTCGCACAGATACGCAGTATTTT. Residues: CASSQTTDNLRTDTQYF.

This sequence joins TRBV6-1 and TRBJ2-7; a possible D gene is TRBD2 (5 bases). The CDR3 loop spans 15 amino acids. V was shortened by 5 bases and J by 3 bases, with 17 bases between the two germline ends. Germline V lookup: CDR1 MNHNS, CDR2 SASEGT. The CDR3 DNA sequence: TGTGCCAGCAGTACCCTAGCCAGGCCTTACTACGAGCAGTACTTC. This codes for CASSTLARPYYEQYF.

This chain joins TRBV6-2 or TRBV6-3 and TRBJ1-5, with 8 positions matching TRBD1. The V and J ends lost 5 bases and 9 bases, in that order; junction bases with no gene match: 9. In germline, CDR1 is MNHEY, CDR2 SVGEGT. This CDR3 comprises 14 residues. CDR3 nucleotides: TGTGCCAGCAGTCGTACAGGGGGAGGATCGCCCCAGCATTTT. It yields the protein CASSRTGGGSPQHF.

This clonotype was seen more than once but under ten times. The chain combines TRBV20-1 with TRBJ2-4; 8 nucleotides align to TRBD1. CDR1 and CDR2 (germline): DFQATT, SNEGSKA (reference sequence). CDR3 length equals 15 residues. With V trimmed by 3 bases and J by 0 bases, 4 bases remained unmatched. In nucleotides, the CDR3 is TGCAGTGCTAGCGACAGGGGTGGAGCCAAAAACATTCAGTACTTC. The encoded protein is CSASDRGGAKNIQYF.

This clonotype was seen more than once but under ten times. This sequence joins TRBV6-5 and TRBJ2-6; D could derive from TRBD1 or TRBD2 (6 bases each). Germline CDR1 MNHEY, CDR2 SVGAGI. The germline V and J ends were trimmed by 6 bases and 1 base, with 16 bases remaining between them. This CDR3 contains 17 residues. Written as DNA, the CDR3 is TGTGCCAGCAGGTACAGGGAGGAGAGGTCTGGGGCCAACGTCCTGACTTTC. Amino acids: CASRYREERSGANVLTF.